Shown below are 27 T cell receptor beta chains from a single sample sequenced in a study of Ad26.COV2.S vaccination and SARS-CoV-2 variants (dated by TCRdb to the early 2020s). This sample's treatment or condition label indicates: about 20 received Ad26.COV2.S at low or high dose, single or two shots; roughly 5 received placebo; per-sample allocation not given. For vaccine and placebo recipients, the sequenced repertoires came from samples collected on day 63 after the first injection. Library preparation employed the immunoSEQ multiplex PCR assay. This is the immuneACCESS table as TCRdb keeps it, with only in-frame sequences that have V and J called. A part of the clones is gone; compared with another copy, unresolved V genes explain less than half, and the rest is unexplained. The sample records about 280,000 clones, around 87% of which are singletons. Of the sample, roughly 3.5% falls within the top ten clones.

This specimen was peripheral blood, taken in a trial of Ad26.COV2.S vaccine versus placebo. Receptors originate from a person aged 18-65 years who received the Ad26.COV2.S COVID-19 vaccine or a placebo.

The rearrangement uses TRBV19 and TRBJ1-5; maybe TRBD1 (5 bases). The V and J ends lost 2 bases and 2 bases respectively, with 13 bases between them. Germline V gene lookup returns CDR1 LNHDA and CDR2 SQIVND (reference sequence). CDR3 size: 16 residues. This chain's CDR3 is CASSIRRRGGNQPQHF. The CDR3 DNA sequence: TGTGCCAGTAGTATACGAAGGCGGGGCGGCAATCAGCCCCAGCATTTT.

The V and J genes are TRBV29-1 and TRBJ2-3; 9 nucleotides match TRBD1. Germline CDR1 is SQVTM and CDR2 is ANQGSEA. V dropped 6 bases and J dropped 6; count of bases not matched to a gene: 7. The CDR3 is 13 amino acids. Written as DNA, the CDR3 is TGCAGCGTCTCGACAGGGGGTATGGATACGCAGTATTTT. The encoded protein is CSVSTGGMDTQYF.

This chain joins TRBV7-2 and TRBJ2-2, with 12 bases fitting TRBD2. CDR1 and CDR2 (germline): SGHTA, FQGNSA. V trimming: 5 bases; J trimming: 6 bases; junction bases outside the gene matches: 7. CDR3 length: 16 amino acids. The CDR3: CASSGRLAGAAGELFF. The CDR3 region has the DNA TGTGCCAGCAGCGGCCGACTAGCGGGAGCCGCCGGGGAGCTGTTTTTT.

For this clone: The sample holds other DNA sequences that translate to the same CDR3. The chain recombines TRBV2 with TRBJ1-5; D might be TRBD1 (5 bases). CDR3 size: 14 residues. The V gene's germline CDR1 is SNHLY and CDR2 FYNNEI. V was shortened by 2 bases and J by 6 bases, with 11 bases between the two germline ends. As DNA, the CDR3 is TGTGCCAGCAGTGAAAACCAGGGCTCTCAGCCCCAGCATTTT. Translated, it gives CASSENQGSQPQHF.

The CDR3 is CASSLVVGTGRNTEAFF. In DNA form, the CDR3 reads TGCGCCAGCAGCTTGGTAGTGGGGACAGGGAGGAACACTGAAGCTTTCTTT. The chain couples TRBV5-1 to TRBJ1-1, with TRBD1 matching over 9 bases. CDR1 SGHRS and CDR2 YFSETQ come from the germline V gene. Germline trimming cut 0 bases from V and 1 base from J; bases unmatched to any gene: 7. The CDR3 length is 17 residues.

The chain employs TRBV12-3 or TRBV12-4 and TRBJ1-5; D unclear. This CDR3 comprises 12 residues. V dropped 6 bases and J dropped 7 bases, with 10 bases sitting between them. Here the CDR3 reads CASSADIQPQHF. CDR3 DNA: TGTGCCAGCAGCGCCGACATCCAGCCCCAGCATTTT.

The rearrangement uses TRBV2 and TRBJ2-1; 12 positions agree with TRBD1. In germline, CDR1 is SNHLY, CDR2 FYNNEI. The CDR3 is 16 amino acids. V shed 5 bases and J 2 bases; nucleotides not matched to a gene: 4. CDR3 sequence: CASSRGTGGAYNEQFF. The CDR3 DNA sequence: TGTGCCAGCAGTCGGGGGACAGGGGGCGCCTACAATGAGCAGTTCTTC.

This clone occurred once. The chain has TRBV10-2 and TRBJ2-7; D is uncertain. CDR1 and CDR2 from the germline V gene are WSHSY and SAAADI. The CDR3 length is 12 residues. Trimming took off 9 bases at V and 3 bases at J, with 12 bases between the two ends. CDR3 in DNA: TGCGCCAGTTCCCCGGACGGCTACGAGCAGTACTTC. It is translated as CASSPDGYEQYF.

The chain combines TRBV30 with TRBJ1-1; D perhaps matches TRBD1 (5 bases). The V gene's germline CDR1 is GTSNPN and CDR2 SVGIG (reference sequence). This CDR3 comprises 12 residues. Trimming left V 8 bases short and J 6 bases short, with 16 bases between. Here the CDR3 reads CARDGGLPEAFF. The CDR3 DNA reads TGTGCCCGGGACGGAGGGCTACCTGAAGCTTTCTTT.

The V and J genes are TRBV2 and TRBJ2-1; 11 nucleotides agree with TRBD2. Germline lookup yields CDR1 SNHLY and CDR2 FYNNEI. CDR3 length: 15 amino acids. V gave up 3 bases and J gave up 7 bases; unmatched junction bases: 5. This chain's CDR3 is CASSETSGTGNEQFF. In DNA, the CDR3 is TGTGCCAGCAGTGAGACTAGCGGGACGGGAAATGAGCAGTTCTTC.

The rearrangement joins TRBV12-3 or TRBV12-4 to TRBJ2-7; possibly TRBD2 for D (6 bases). The CDR3 has 13 residues. V was trimmed by 3 bases and J by 0 bases, leaving 6 bases between them. CDR3 nucleotides: TGTGCCAGCAGTTTCGGGGGCTCCTACGAGCAGTACTTC. Protein: CASSFGGSYEQYF.

Turning to this clone: A read error is likely here: a far larger clone is one base away. This sequence joins TRBV19 and TRBJ2-7, with D unclear. The V and J ends lost 5 bases and 0 bases respectively, with 8 bases between them. The length of the CDR3 is 13 residues. From germline, CDR1 is LNHDA and CDR2 SQIVND (reference sequence). The CDR3 DNA reads TGTGCCAGTAGTTTCCCGAGCTCCTACGAGCAGTACTTC. It is translated as CASSFPSSYEQYF.

The rearrangement joins TRBV6-6 to TRBJ1-5; 9 bases are a match to TRBD1. Losses at the gene ends were 7 bases for V and 6 bases for J; bases not matched to a gene: 13. The length of the CDR3 is 16 residues. Germline assignment: CDR1 MNHNY and CDR2 SVGAGI (reference sequence). The CDR3 is CASIDPGTGNGQPQHF. The CDR3 nucleotides are TGTGCCAGCATCGATCCCGGGACAGGGAACGGTCAGCCCCAGCATTTT.

V usage is TRBV5-1 and J usage is TRBJ2-3, with D maybe TRBD1 (6 bases). Germline V gives CDR1 SGHRS, CDR2 YFSETQ. V lost 2 bases, J lost 3 bases, and 13 bases lay in between. CDR3 length equals 15 residues. CDR3 loop: CASSFLRTETDTQYF. CDR3 nucleotides: TGCGCCAGCAGCTTTTTAAGGACAGAAACAGATACGCAGTATTTT.

This chain joins TRBV19 and TRBJ2-1, with TRBD2 matching 12 bases. The CDR3 extends over 19 amino acids. V lost 3 bases, J lost 0 bases, and 9 bases stayed unmatched. Germline-derived CDR1 and CDR2 are LNHDA and SQIVND (reference sequence). CDR3 sequence (DNA): TGTGCCAGTAGTATCCGACTAGCGGGAGCGATCAGCTCCTACAATGAGCAGTTCTTC. Amino acids: CASSIRLAGAISSYNEQFF.

The chain combines TRBV7-9 with TRBJ2-7; D possibly corresponds to TRBD2 (5 bases). V was shortened by 1 base and J by 1 base, with 11 bases between the two germline ends. Germline assignment: CDR1 SEHNR and CDR2 FQNEAQ (reference sequence). CDR3 size: 15 residues. Here the CDR3 DNA reads TGTGCCAGCAGCTTAGAAGCGGCTCCTTCCTACGAGCAGTACTTC. Residues: CASSLEAAPSYEQYF.

The chain links TRBV5-1 to TRBJ2-7; TRBD1 matches at 9 bases. The CDR3 length is 15 residues. Per germline, CDR1 SGHRS and CDR2 YFSETQ. V shed 2 bases, J shed 3 bases, and the junction held 6 bases outside the gene matches. The CDR3 here is CASSLPGQGNYEQYF. DNA for the CDR3: TGCGCCAGCAGCTTACCGGGACAGGGTAACTACGAGCAGTACTTC. The full variable domain, completed using reference TRBV5-1 and TRBJ2-7, is KAGVTQTPRYLIKTRGQQVTLSCSPISGHRSVSWYQQTPGQGLQFLFEYFSETQRNKGNFPGRFSGRQFSNSRSEMNVSTLELGDSALYLCASSLPGQGNYEQYFGPGTRLTVT.

V usage is TRBV6-5 and J usage is TRBJ2-1; D may match TRBD1 or TRBD2 (5 bases each). Germline values: CDR1 MNHEY, CDR2 SVGAGI. This CDR3 is built from 14 residues. V was shortened by 4 bases and J by 9 bases, with 16 bases between the two germline ends. Here the CDR3 DNA reads TGTGCCAGCAGTTTAGGCGGGTCTAGGGGTGAGCAGTTCTTC. Translated, it gives CASSLGGSRGEQFF.

J is TRBJ2-1 and V is TRBV21-1. TRBV21-1 represents a pseudogene. The CDR3 sequence is 17 residues long. The CDR3 sequence: CASSLATTRRSYNEQFF. The CDR3 DNA reads as TGTGCCAGCAGCCTCGCGACCACCAGGCGGTCCTACAATGAGCAGTTCTTC.

The chain combines TRBV27 with TRBJ1-2, with D perhaps matching TRBD1 (6 bases). The CDR3 extends over 13 amino acids. CDR1 and CDR2 (germline): MNHEY, SMNVEV (reference sequence). V gave up 7 bases and J gave up 4 bases, with 13 bases separating them. The CDR3 is CASKTGFGYGYTF. Here the CDR3 DNA reads TGTGCCAGCAAAACAGGGTTTGGCTATGGCTACACCTTC.

The chain combines TRBV30 with TRBJ2-3, with D possibly being TRBD1 (5 bases). Deletions cut 1 base from V and 1 base from J, with 9 bases between. Germline CDR1 GTSNPN, CDR2 SVGIG (reference sequence). This CDR3 is built from 14 residues. CDR3 coding DNA: TGTGCCTGGAGTGCCGACAGAGGCACAGATACGCAGTATTTT. This encodes CAWSADRGTDTQYF.

The rearrangement links TRBV7-9 to TRBJ1-4; 7 bases agree with TRBD1. Per the germline V gene, CDR1 is SEHNR and CDR2 is FQNEAQ (reference sequence). The CDR3 has 16 residues. J lost 5 bases, V lost 1 base, and 7 bases had no gene match. The CDR3 is CASSLVSGQKNEKLFF. CDR3 in DNA: TGTGCCAGCAGCTTAGTATCGGGACAGAAGAATGAAAAACTGTTTTTT.

The chain uses TRBV18 and TRBJ2-7; D is uncertain. V was trimmed by 0 bases and J by 0 bases, leaving 6 bases between them. The CDR3 has 14 residues. CDR1 is KGHSH and CDR2 is LQKENI in the germline V gene. Here the CDR3 reads CASSPPADSYEQYF. The CDR3 coding sequence is TGTGCCAGCTCACCACCTGCAGACTCCTACGAGCAGTACTTC.

This clone was seen many times. The V and J genes are TRBV5-1 and TRBJ2-1; D uncertain. The V gene lost 1 base and the J gene lost 8 bases, with 16 bases spanning the gap. The CDR3 runs to 15 residues. Germline CDR1 is SGHRS and CDR2 is YFSETQ. The CDR3 DNA sequence: TGCGCCAGCAGCTTGTCGGCGGTGGCTCAGGATGAGCAGTTCTTC. Protein sequence: CASSLSAVAQDEQFF.

The V gene is TRBV2, the J gene TRBJ2-7; D remains unclear. V gave up 4 bases and J gave up 7 bases, with 11 bases separating them. From germline, CDR1 is SNHLY and CDR2 FYNNEI. The CDR3 sequence is 12 residues long. CDR3 sequence (DNA): TGTGCCAGCAGTGTTTACATTCTAGAGCAGTACTTC. Amino acid sequence: CASSVYILEQYF.

V gene TRBV28 combines with J gene TRBJ1-4, with 10 bases aligning to TRBD1. V trimming: 5 bases; J trimming: 7 bases; junction bases outside the gene matches: 7. The CDR3 runs 15 residues. From germline, CDR1 is MDHEN and CDR2 SYDVKM. The CDR3, as DNA: TGTGCCAGCAGTGCACCCGGGACAGGGGTTGAAAAACTGTTTTTT. Protein: CASSAPGTGVEKLFF.

V gene TRBV6-1 combines with J gene TRBJ1-5; D gene ambiguous. The CDR3 is 14 amino acids. Trimming removed 2 bases at V and 8 bases at J, with 13 bases between. Germline-derived CDR1 and CDR2 are MNHNS and SASEGT. The CDR3 nucleotides are TGTGCCAGCAGTGAAATTCTAGTTGGGGAGCCCCAGCATTTT. It is translated as CASSEILVGEPQHF.